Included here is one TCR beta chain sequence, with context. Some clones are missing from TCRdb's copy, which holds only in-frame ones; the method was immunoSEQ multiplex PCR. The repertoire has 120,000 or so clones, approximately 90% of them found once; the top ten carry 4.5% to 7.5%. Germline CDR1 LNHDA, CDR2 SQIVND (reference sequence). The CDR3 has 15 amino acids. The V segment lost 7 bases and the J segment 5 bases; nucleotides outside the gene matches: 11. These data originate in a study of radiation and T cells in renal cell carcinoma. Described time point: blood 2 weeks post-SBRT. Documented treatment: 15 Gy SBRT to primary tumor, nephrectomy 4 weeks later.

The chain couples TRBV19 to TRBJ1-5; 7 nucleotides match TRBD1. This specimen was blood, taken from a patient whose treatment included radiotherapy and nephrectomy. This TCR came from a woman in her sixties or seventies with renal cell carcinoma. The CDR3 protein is CASTYGGGGHQPQHF. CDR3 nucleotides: TGTGCCAGTACCTATGGAGGGGGCGGACATCAGCCCCAGCATTTT.